A selection of T cell receptor beta chains follows, all from one sample in a study of blood T cell repertoires in COVID-19. Measured with immunoSEQ multiplex PCR; TCRdb has only the in-frame clones, and not every one. The data contain roughly 180,000 clones, 82% of them seen just once; the ten biggest clones take up 15% to 20%. Material: PBMCs or T cells enriched from blood (not recorded which). These receptors were taken from a man aged 55 to 70 who had recovered from COVID-19. The CDR3 runs from the conserved cysteine through the conserved F or W. The D gene is left open where the match is weak. Clone size appears in some rows only: once, few, many, or a class for an expanded clone.

NA,TRBV9,TRBD1,TRBJ1-1,CASSANPRGPNTEAFF,TGTGCCAGCAGCGCGAACCCCAGGGGGCCGAACACTGAAGCTTTCTTT
NA,TRBV19,TRBD1,TRBJ1-1,CASSMNRGRTEAFF,TGTGCCAGTAGTATGAACAGGGGGCGCACTGAAGCTTTCTTT
few,TRBV2,TRBD1,TRBJ1-4,CASSGDRDIGDEKLFF,TGTGCCAGCAGTGGGGACAGGGACATCGGTGATGAAAAACTGTTTTTT
NA,TRBV7-8,TRBD1,TRBJ1-5,CASSSIDRDHQPQHF,TGTGCCAGCAGCTCAATTGACAGGGATCATCAGCCCCAGCATTTT
NA,TRBV9,NA,TRBJ1-3,CASSVPGDGNTIYF,TGTGCCAGCAGCGTCCCAGGGGATGGAAACACCATATATTTT
NA,TRBV4-1,TRBD1,TRBJ2-7,CASSQGQGLNEQYF,TGCGCCAGCAGCCAGGGACAGGGTCTCAACGAGCAGTACTTC
NA,TRBV5-1,NA,TRBJ1-2,CASSPPIGSSYGYTF,TGCGCCAGCAGCCCACCGATCGGGTCTTCCTATGGCTACACCTTC
once,TRBV28,NA,TRBJ2-3,CASSLEDTDTQYF,TGTGCCAGCAGTTTGGAGGACACAGATACGCAGTATTTT
NA,TRBV2,TRBD1,TRBJ2-7,CASSEVRGPHEQYF,TGTGCCAGCAGTGAAGTCAGGGGGCCCCACGAGCAGTACTTC
NA,TRBV11-2,NA,TRBJ1-1,CASSLEGPGATEAFF,TGTGCCAGCAGCTTAGAAGGGCCAGGGGCTACTGAAGCTTTCTTT
NA,TRBV7-2,NA,TRBJ1-1,CASSTSGGGDTEAFF,TGTGCCAGCAGCACGTCGGGGGGAGGGGACACTGAAGCTTTCTTT
NA,TRBV27,NA,TRBJ2-2,CASSLKAAINTGELFF,TGTGCCAGCAGTTTAAAAGCGGCCATAAACACCGGGGAGCTGTTTTTT
NA,TRBV18,TRBD2,TRBJ2-7,CASSASGDSYEQYF,TGTGCCAGCTCAGCTAGCGGGGACTCCTACGAGCAGTACTTC
NA,TRBV28,TRBD1,TRBJ2-7,CASSTTGRREQYF,TGTGCCAGCAGTACGACAGGGCGGAGGGAGCAGTACTTC
NA,TRBV10-3,NA,TRBJ2-7,CAISPQTGRKYEQYF,TGTGCCATCAGTCCCCAGACAGGTCGCAAGTACGAGCAGTACTTC
NA,TRBV11-2,NA,TRBJ2-7,CASSGVAVLSYEQYF,TGTGCCAGCAGCGGCGTAGCGGTTCTTTCCTACGAGCAGTACTTC
NA,TRBV27,TRBD1,TRBJ1-6,CASSYMQGARSPLHF,TGTGCCAGCAGTTATATGCAGGGGGCCCGCTCACCCCTCCACTTT
once,TRBV27,TRBD1,TRBJ1-6,CASSQDRGFAYNSPLHF,TGTGCCAGCAGTCAAGACAGGGGGTTCGCCTATAATTCACCCCTCCACTTT
NA,TRBV9,TRBD2,TRBJ2-7,CASSLRTSGVNEQYF,TGTGCCAGCAGCCTCAGGACTAGCGGGGTTAACGAGCAGTACTTC
NA,TRBV12-3/TRBV12-4,NA,TRBJ2-1,CASSPNGFNEQFF,TGTGCCAGCAGTCCTAACGGGTTCAATGAGCAGTTCTTC
NA,TRBV3-1/TRBV3-2,TRBD1,TRBJ2-7,CASSRGTVVYEQYF,TGTGCCAGCAGCCGGGGGACAGTGGTCTACGAGCAGTACTTC
many,TRBV28,NA,TRBJ1-6,CASSLIRGGEKHHF,TGTGCCAGCAGTTTAATCAGGGGTGGTGAAAAACACCACTTT
NA,TRBV11-2,TRBD2,TRBJ2-7,CASSPQGGTSFGEQYF,TGTGCCAGCAGCCCCCAAGGGGGGACTAGCTTTGGCGAGCAGTACTTC
NA,TRBV7-9,TRBD1,TRBJ2-4,CASSLGDRGLAKNIQYF,TGTGCCAGCAGCTTAGGGGACAGGGGCCTAGCCAAAAACATTCAGTACTTC
NA,TRBV7-2,TRBD2,TRBJ2-7,CASSIGLAGISYEQYF,TGTGCCAGCAGCATAGGACTAGCGGGGATCTCCTACGAGCAGTACTTC
NA,TRBV24-1,NA,TRBJ1-2,CATSEQGNYGYTF,TGTGCCACCAGCGAACAGGGAAACTATGGCTACACCTTC
NA,TRBV30,NA,TRBJ1-2,CAWKEEHHYYGYTF,TGTGCCTGGAAGGAGGAGCACCACTACTATGGCTACACCTTC
NA,TRBV7-2,TRBD1,TRBJ2-3,CASSTDRATDTQYF,TGTGCCAGCAGCACAGACAGGGCAACAGATACGCAGTATTTT
few,TRBV2,NA,TRBJ1-6,CASSRGGLNSPLHF,TGTGCCAGCAGCAGGGGAGGGTTAAATTCACCCCTCCACTTT
NA,TRBV25-1,NA,TRBJ1-1,CASSESGVTEAFF,TGTGCCAGCAGTGAGTCAGGGGTCACTGAAGCTTTCTTT
NA,TRBV25-1,NA,TRBJ2-3,CASSRDTQYF,TGTGCCAGCTCCCGAGATACGCAGTATTTT
NA,TRBV11-2,TRBD1,TRBJ2-7,CASSPGPGGGYEQYF,TGTGCCAGCAGCCCAGGGCCAGGGGGTGGCTACGAGCAGTACTTC
NA,TRBV9,TRBD1,TRBJ2-1,CASSVATGQVYNEQFF,TGTGCCAGCAGCGTAGCAACGGGACAGGTCTACAATGAGCAGTTCTTC
NA,TRBV19,TRBD1,TRBJ2-7,CASSRTGRFYEQYF,TGTGCCAGTAGTAGGACAGGGAGGTTCTACGAGCAGTACTTC
NA,TRBV27,TRBD2,TRBJ2-3,CASRGLAGEGRTQYF,TGTGCCAGCCGGGGTCTAGCGGGGGAGGGACGTACGCAGTATTTT
NA,TRBV9,TRBD2,TRBJ2-5,CASSGQRESRETQYF,TGTGCCAGCAGCGGTCAGCGGGAGAGTCGGGAGACCCAGTACTTC
NA,TRBV2,NA,TRBJ1-1,CASSVGSNTEAFF,TGTGCCAGCAGCGTAGGGAGTAACACTGAAGCTTTCTTT
NA,TRBV24-1,NA,TRBJ2-3,CATSDFGTTRGSQYF,TGTGCCACCAGTGATTTTGGGACAACCCGTGGGTCCCAGTATTTT
NA,TRBV9,TRBD2,TRBJ2-1,CASSAAGLAPFNEQFF,TGTGCCAGCAGCGCCGCGGGACTAGCTCCCTTCAATGAGCAGTTCTTC
NA,TRBV5-6,TRBD1,TRBJ1-5,CASSYGQGQGQPQHF,TGTGCCAGCAGCTACGGACAGGGTCAGGGTCAGCCCCAGCATTTT
few,TRBV7-8,TRBD2,TRBJ2-2,CASSLVGRLAGGTGELFF,TGTGCCAGCAGCTTAGTAGGGAGGCTAGCGGGAGGAACCGGGGAGCTGTTTTTT
NA,TRBV14,NA,TRBJ1-1,CASSQAGVPGTEAFF,TGTGCCAGCAGCCAGGCAGGGGTCCCCGGCACTGAAGCTTTCTTT